A single sample gave rise to the 3 T cell receptor beta chains below, sequenced in a study of cytomegalovirus exposure and HLA in healthy donors. PCR involved 60 Vbeta and 13 Jbeta primers. Libraries were prepared by immunoSEQ multiplex PCR; TCRdb keeps only in-frame clonotypes and omits some of them. Of 150,000 to 200,000 clones detected, 77% appear once; the ten largest clones hold approximately 2.3%. Material for sequencing was PBMCs. All receptors come from a man in his fifties in good health and CMV-seropositive.

On this clone: This CDR3 is also generated by other DNA sequences in the sample. The chain is built from TRBV7-2 and TRBJ2-7, with 10 nucleotides matching TRBD2. V shed 1 base, J shed 4 bases, and the junction held 4 bases outside the gene matches. The CDR3 is made up of 15 amino acids. Germline values: CDR1 SGHTA, CDR2 FQGNSA. The chain's CDR3 is CASSLGLAGAYEQYF. The CDR3 DNA reads as TGTGCCAGCAGCTTAGGGCTAGCGGGGGCATACGAGCAGTACTTC.

Points on this clone: Within the sample, other DNA sequences also encode this same CDR3. The chain links TRBV29-1 to TRBJ2-1; no firm D call. The length of the CDR3 is 11 residues. V was shortened by 4 bases and J by 7 bases, with 8 bases between the two germline ends. CDR1 is SQVTM, CDR2 ANQGSEA, per germline. In DNA, the CDR3 is TGCAGCGTTGCAGTCCAGAATGAGCAGTTCTTC. Translating gives CSVAVQNEQFF.

The chain employs TRBV6-1 and TRBJ2-2; no firm D call. V lost 7 bases and J lost 3, with 12 bases in between. The CDR3 is 14 amino acids. Per the germline V gene, CDR1 is MNHNS and CDR2 is SASEGT. As DNA, the CDR3 is TGTGCCAGCATGTCACTCCTATACACCGGGGAGCTGTTTTTT. It specifies CASMSLLYTGELFF.